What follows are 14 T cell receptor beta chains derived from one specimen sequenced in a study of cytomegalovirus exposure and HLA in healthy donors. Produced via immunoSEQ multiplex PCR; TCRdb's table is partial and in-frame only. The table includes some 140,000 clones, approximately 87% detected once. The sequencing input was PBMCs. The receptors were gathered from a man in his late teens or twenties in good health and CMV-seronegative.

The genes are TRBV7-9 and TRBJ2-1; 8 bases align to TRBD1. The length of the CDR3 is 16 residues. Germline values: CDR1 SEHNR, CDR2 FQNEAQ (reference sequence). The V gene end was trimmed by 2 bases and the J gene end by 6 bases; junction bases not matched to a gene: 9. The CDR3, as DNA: TGTGCCAGCAGCTTACCTGGACAGGGATTTCGCAATGAGCAGTTCTTC. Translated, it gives CASSLPGQGFRNEQFF. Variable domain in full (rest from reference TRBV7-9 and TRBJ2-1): DTGVSQNPRHKITKRGQNVTFRCDPISEHNRLYWYRQTLGQGPEFLTYFQNEAQLEKSRLLSDRFSAERPKGSFSTLEIQRTEQGDSAMYLCASSLPGQGFRNEQFFGPGTRLTVL.

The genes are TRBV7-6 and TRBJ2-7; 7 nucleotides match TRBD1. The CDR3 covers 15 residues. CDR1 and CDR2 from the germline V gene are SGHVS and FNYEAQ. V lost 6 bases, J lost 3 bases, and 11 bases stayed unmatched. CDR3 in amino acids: CASSLRQGPNYEQYF. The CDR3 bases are TGTGCCAGCAGTTTACGACAGGGACCCAACTACGAGCAGTACTTC.

In DNA form, the CDR3 reads TGTGCCAGCAGTTTAGGGACAGACTATGGCTACACCTTC. Its translation is CASSLGTDYGYTF. The rearrangement uses TRBV28 and TRBJ1-2; 7 bases fit TRBD1. Germline V gene sequence: CDR1 MDHEN, CDR2 SYDVKM. The V gene end was trimmed by 2 bases and the J gene end by 3 bases; junction bases not matched to a gene: 0. The CDR3 extends over 13 amino acids.

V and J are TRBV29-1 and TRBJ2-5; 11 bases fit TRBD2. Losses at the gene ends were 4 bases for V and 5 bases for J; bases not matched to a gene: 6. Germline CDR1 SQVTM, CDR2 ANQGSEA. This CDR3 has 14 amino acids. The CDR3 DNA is TGCAGCGTTGTCACTAGCGGGGGCCTGGAGACCCAGTACTTC. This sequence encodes CSVVTSGGLETQYF.

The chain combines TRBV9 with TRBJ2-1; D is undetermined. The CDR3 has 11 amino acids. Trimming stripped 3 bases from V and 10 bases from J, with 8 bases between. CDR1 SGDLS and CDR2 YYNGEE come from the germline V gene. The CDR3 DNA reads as TGTGCCAGCAGCGCAGGCCACGAGCAGTTCTTC. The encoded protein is CASSAGHEQFF.

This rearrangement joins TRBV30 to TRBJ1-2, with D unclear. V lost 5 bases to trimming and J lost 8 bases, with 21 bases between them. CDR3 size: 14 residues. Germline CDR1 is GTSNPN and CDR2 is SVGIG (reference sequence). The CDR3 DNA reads TGTGCCTGGGGAGGCGCACTGCGGTCTAGGGGCTACACCTTC. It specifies CAWGGALRSRGYTF. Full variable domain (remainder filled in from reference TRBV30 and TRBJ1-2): SQTIHQWPATLVQPVGSPLSLECTVEGTSNPNLYWYRQAAGRGLQLLFYSVGIGQISSEVPQNLSASRPQDRQFILSSKKLLLSDSGFYLCAWGGALRSRGYTFGSGTRLTVV.

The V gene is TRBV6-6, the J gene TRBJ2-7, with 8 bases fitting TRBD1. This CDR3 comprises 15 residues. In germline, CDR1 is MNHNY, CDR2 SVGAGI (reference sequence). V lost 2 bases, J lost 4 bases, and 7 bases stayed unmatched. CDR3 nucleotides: TGTGCCAGCAGTTACGGCAGGGGGCTCGGATACGAGCAGTACTTC. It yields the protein CASSYGRGLGYEQYF.

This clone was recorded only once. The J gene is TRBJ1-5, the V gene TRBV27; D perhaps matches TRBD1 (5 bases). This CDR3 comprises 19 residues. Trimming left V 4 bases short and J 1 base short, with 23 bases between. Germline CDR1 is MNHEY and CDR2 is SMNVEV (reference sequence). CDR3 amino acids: CASSSRMPGVLLSNQPQHF. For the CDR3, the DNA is TGTGCCAGCAGTTCAAGGATGCCGGGGGTCCTATTAAGCAATCAGCCCCAGCATTTT.

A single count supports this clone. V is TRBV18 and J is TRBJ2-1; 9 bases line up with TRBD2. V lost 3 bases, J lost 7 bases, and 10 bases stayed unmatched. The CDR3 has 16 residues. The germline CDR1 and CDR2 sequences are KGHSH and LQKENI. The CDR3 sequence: CASSPSAGGAGNEQFF. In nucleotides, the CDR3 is TGTGCCAGCTCACCCTCGGCGGGGGGGGCTGGGAATGAGCAGTTCTTC. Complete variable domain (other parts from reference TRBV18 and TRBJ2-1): NAGVMQNPRHLVRRRGQEARLRCSPMKGHSHVYWYRQLPEEGLKFMVYLQKENIIDESGMPKERFSAEFPKEGPSILRIQQVVRGDSAAYFCASSPSAGGAGNEQFFGPGTRLTVL.

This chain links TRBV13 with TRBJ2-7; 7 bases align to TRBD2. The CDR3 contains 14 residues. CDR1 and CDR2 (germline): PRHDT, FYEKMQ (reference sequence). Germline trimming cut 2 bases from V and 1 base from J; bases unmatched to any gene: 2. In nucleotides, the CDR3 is TGTGCCAGCAGCTTACGACTAGCTTCCTACGAGCAGTACTTC. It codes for CASSLRLASYEQYF.

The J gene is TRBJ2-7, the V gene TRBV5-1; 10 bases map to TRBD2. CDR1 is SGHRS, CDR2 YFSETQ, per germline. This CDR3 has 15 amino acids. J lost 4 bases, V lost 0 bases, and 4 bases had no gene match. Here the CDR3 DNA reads TGCGCCAGCAGCTTGGTTCTAGCGGGAGAGTACGAGCAGTACTTC. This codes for CASSLVLAGEYEQYF.

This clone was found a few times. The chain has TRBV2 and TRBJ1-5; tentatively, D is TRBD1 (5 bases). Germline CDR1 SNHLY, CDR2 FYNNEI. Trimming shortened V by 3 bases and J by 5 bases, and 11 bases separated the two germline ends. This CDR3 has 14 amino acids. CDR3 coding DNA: TGTGCCAGCAGTGATACAGGTGGGGATCAGCCCCAGCATTTT. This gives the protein CASSDTGGDQPQHF. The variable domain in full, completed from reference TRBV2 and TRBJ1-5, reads EPEVTQTPSHQVTQMGQEVILRCVPISNHLYFYWYRQILGQKVEFLVSFYNNEISEKSEIFDDQFSVERPDGSNFTLKIRSTKLEDSAMYFCASSDTGGDQPQHFGDGTRLSIL.

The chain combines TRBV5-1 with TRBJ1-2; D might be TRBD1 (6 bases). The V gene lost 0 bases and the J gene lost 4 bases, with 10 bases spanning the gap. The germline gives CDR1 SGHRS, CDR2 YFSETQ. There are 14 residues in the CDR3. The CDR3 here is CASSLGQAAYGYTF. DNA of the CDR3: TGCGCCAGCAGCTTGGGACAGGCCGCCTATGGCTACACCTTC.

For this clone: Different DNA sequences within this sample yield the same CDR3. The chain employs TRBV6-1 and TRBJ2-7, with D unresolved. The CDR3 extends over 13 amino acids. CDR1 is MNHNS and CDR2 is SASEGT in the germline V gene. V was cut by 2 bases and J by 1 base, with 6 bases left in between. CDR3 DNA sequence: TGTGCCAGCAGTGAACCAGGTTCCTACGAGCAGTACTTC. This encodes CASSEPGSYEQYF.